These T cell receptor beta chains were read from a single sample in a study of PD-L1 blockade in urothelial cancer. Produced via immunoSEQ multiplex PCR; TCRdb's table is partial and in-frame only. The sample carries about 52,000 clones, approximately 88% recorded once. Source: PBMCs, taken around atezolizumab (anti-PD-L1) treatment. The origin of the receptors is a middle-aged man with urothelial cancer. Both conserved end residues are part of each CDR3. A D gene is named only where the DNA matches it firmly. The size field is filled for only some rows; it gives once, few, many or a size class.

J: TRBJ2-7
D: NA
size: NA
V: TRBV28
CDR3: CASSPVAGRTTYEQYF

J: TRBJ1-1
D: NA
size: NA
V: TRBV21-1
CDR3: CASSKGLTGPNTEAFF

J: TRBJ2-7
D: NA
size: NA
V: TRBV7-7
CDR3: CASSLGEGASYEQYF

J: TRBJ2-3
D: TRBD1
size: NA
V: TRBV6-1
CDR3: CASSTRTGPTDTQYF

J: TRBJ1-3
D: NA
size: NA
V: TRBV19
CDR3: CAATKQGWGNTIYF

J: TRBJ1-3
D: NA
size: NA
V: TRBV4-3
CDR3: CASSQNRHSGNTIYF

J: TRBJ2-7
D: TRBD1
size: NA
V: TRBV28
CDR3: CASRRDRGSYEQYF

J: TRBJ2-1
D: TRBD2
size: once
V: TRBV7-8
CDR3: CASSRLAGVAYNEQFF

J: TRBJ1-2
D: TRBD1
size: few
V: TRBV5-4
CDR3: CASSWDRAGYTF

J: TRBJ2-3
D: TRBD1
size: NA
V: TRBV28
CDR3: CASSLGTGRRGTDTQYF

J: TRBJ2-3
D: TRBD2
size: NA
V: TRBV19
CDR3: CASSKVAGASTDTQYF

J: TRBJ2-5
D: NA
size: NA
V: TRBV15
CDR3: CATTAGLLEGETQYF

J: TRBJ2-2
D: NA
size: NA
V: TRBV28
CDR3: CASSLTTGELFF

J: TRBJ2-7
D: NA
size: NA
V: TRBV28
CDR3: CASSRGTAPWEQYF

J: TRBJ2-7
D: NA
size: few
V: TRBV29-1
CDR3: CSVVLSYEQYF

J: TRBJ2-1
D: TRBD2
size: NA
V: TRBV7-8
CDR3: CASSLSSPGLAVYNEQFF

J: TRBJ2-5
D: TRBD1
size: NA
V: TRBV11-3
CDR3: CASSRSGTGGFETQYF

J: TRBJ2-7
D: TRBD1
size: NA
V: TRBV10-3
CDR3: CAIRRQGGEEQYF

J: TRBJ2-7
D: TRBD1
size: NA
V: TRBV5-4
CDR3: CASSLGQGADEQYF

J: TRBJ1-2
D: NA
size: NA
V: TRBV5-6
CDR3: CASSLSVAGLGYTF

J: TRBJ1-1
D: TRBD1
size: NA
V: TRBV18
CDR3: CASGDRGKLEAFF

J: TRBJ2-2
D: NA
size: NA
V: TRBV28
CDR3: CASSFPRGGNTGELFF

J: TRBJ1-6
D: NA
size: NA
V: TRBV6-5
CDR3: CASRLVSSYNSPLHF

J: TRBJ1-5
D: NA
size: NA
V: TRBV27
CDR3: CASSPGDTFSQPQHF

J: TRBJ1-5
D: TRBD1
size: once
V: TRBV19
CDR3: CASSQGQGNQPQHF

J: TRBJ2-3
D: TRBD2
size: NA
V: TRBV9
CDR3: CASSVSLAGTQDTQYF

J: TRBJ2-1
D: TRBD2
size: NA
V: TRBV9
CDR3: CASSPTRGTYNEQFF

J: TRBJ2-6
D: TRBD2
size: NA
V: TRBV11-1
CDR3: CASSLDGGIISGANVLTF

J: TRBJ1-2
D: NA
size: NA
V: TRBV6-5
CDR3: CASSYSRVNYGYTF

J: TRBJ1-2
D: NA
size: few
V: TRBV7-9
CDR3: CASRETGGYYGYTF

J: TRBJ2-1
D: NA
size: NA
V: TRBV11-3
CDR3: CASSPHRSSNEQFF

J: TRBJ2-3
D: TRBD2
size: NA
V: TRBV7-9
CDR3: CASSWTSGASTDTQYF

J: TRBJ2-5
D: TRBD2
size: few
V: TRBV13
CDR3: CASSLREVWETQYF

J: TRBJ1-1
D: TRBD1
size: NA
V: TRBV29-1
CDR3: CSVAGTGSTEAFF

J: TRBJ2-1
D: TRBD2
size: NA
V: TRBV10-3
CDR3: CASKLAEVSYNEQFF

J: TRBJ2-1
D: TRBD2
size: NA
V: TRBV4-3
CDR3: CASSRVGTRALDEQFF